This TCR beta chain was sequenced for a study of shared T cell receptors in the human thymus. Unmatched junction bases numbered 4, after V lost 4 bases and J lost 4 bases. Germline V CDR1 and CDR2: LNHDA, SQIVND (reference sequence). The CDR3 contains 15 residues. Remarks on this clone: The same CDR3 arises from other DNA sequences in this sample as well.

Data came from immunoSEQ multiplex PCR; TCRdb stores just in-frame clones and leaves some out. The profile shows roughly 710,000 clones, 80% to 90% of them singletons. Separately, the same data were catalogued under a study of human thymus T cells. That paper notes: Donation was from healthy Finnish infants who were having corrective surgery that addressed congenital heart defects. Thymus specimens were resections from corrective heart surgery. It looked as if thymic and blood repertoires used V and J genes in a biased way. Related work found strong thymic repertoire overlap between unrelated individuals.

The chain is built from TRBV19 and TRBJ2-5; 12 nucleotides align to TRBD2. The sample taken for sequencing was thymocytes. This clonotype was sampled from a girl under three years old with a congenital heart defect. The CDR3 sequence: CASSTSGGAGETQYF. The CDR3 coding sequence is TGTGCCAGTAGTACTAGCGGGGGGGCCGGAGAGACCCAGTACTTC.